This paragraph reports one T cell receptor (beta chain). The data were taken from a study of blood T cell repertoires in COVID-19. The CDR3 sequence is 11 residues long. Trimming pared 2 bases from V and 11 bases from J, leaving 9 bases between. In the original processing: How many nucleated cells were present was estimated from reference gene primer amplification. Data came from immunoSEQ multiplex PCR; TCRdb stores just in-frame clones and leaves some out. V, J and clone size were drawn from that table, and D and trimming were deduced from the DNA. The sample lists some 100,000 clones; 70% to 90% were seen once.

This TCR came from a man between 45 and 60 years old with active or convalescent COVID-19. Sequenced sample: peripheral blood. The chain couples TRBV12-3 or TRBV12-4 to TRBJ1-1; maybe TRBD1 (6 bases). The CDR3 DNA reads TGTGCCAGCAGTTTACTGGGGGCGGCTTTCTTT. This encodes CASSLLGAAFF.